Sequencing of this T cell receptor beta chain was carried out in a study of control samples from healthy donors and cancer patients. Measured with immunoSEQ multiplex PCR; TCRdb has only the in-frame clones, and not every one. Of tens of thousands of clones listed, 80% to 90% are singletons. This CDR3 spans 13 amino acids. CDR1 is SEHNR, CDR2 FQNEAQ, per germline (reference sequence). The germline V and J ends were trimmed by 7 bases and 4 bases, with 10 bases remaining between them. The sample was PBMCs. The clonotype was recovered from a woman aged 45-65 years with lung cancer. The rearrangement links TRBV7-9 to TRBJ2-2, with a tentative D call TRBD2 (5 bases). CDR3: CASIRGSTGELFF. CDR3 sequence (DNA): TGTGCCAGCATCCGTGGGAGCACCGGGGAGCTGTTTTTT.